This is a list of T cell receptor beta chains from one sample in a study of siplizumab effects on memory and regulatory T cells. These receptors' targets are unknown. Sequencing was performed with immunoSEQ multiplex PCR; in TCRdb, only in-frame clones are kept and a portion is missing. The sample lists approximately 9,700 clones; roughly 45% were seen once. Source material: CFSE-low (dividing) CD8+ T cells sorted from an allogeneic mixed lymphocyte reaction. The receptors here all came from a human donor in good health; the cells came from an allogeneic mixed lymphocyte reaction. Both conserved end residues are part of each CDR3. D genes are given only for firm matches. Part of the rows lack a size; the others show once, few, many or a class for expanded clones.

d_gene,abundance,j_gene,v_gene,CDR3nt,CDR3aa
.,.,TRBJ1-2,TRBV29-1,TGCAGCGTCCTCAGTCAAGGGGAAGGCTACACCTTC,CSVLSQGEGYTF
.,.,TRBJ2-2,TRBV5-7,TGTGCCAGCAGCTTCAGGGGCCGGTACACCGGGGAGCTGTTTTTT,CASSFRGRYTGELFF
TRBD1,.,TRBJ2-7,TRBV4-3,TGCGCCAGCAGCCCAGGACAGGGGATATACGAGCAGTACTTC,CASSPGQGIYEQYF
.,.,TRBJ1-1,TRBV5-6,TGTGCCAGCAGCTTACAGCGCACTGAAGCTTTCTTT,CASSLQRTEAFF
TRBD2,few,TRBJ2-2,TRBV9,TGTGCCAGCAGCCAACAAATAGCGGGGGGGCCCGACACCGGGGAGCTGTTTTTT,CASSQQIAGGPDTGELFF
.,.,TRBJ2-7,TRBV27,TGTGCCAGCGGGCGTCTGGGGGACGAGCAGTACTTC,CASGRLGDEQYF
TRBD2,.,TRBJ2-1,TRBV9,TGTGCCAGCGGCACCGGGACTAAGCAGTTCTTC,CASGTGTKQFF
.,.,TRBJ2-7,TRBV5-6,TGTGCCAGCAGCTTGGCTAGGACTTATGGCTCCTACGAGCAGTACTTC,CASSLARTYGSYEQYF
.,medium-sized,TRBJ2-7,TRBV5-1,TGCGCCAGCAGCTTGGCCCCAACCTACGAGCAGTACTTC,CASSLAPTYEQYF
.,.,TRBJ2-2,TRBV7-9,TGTGCCAGCCCGGGGAACACCGGGGAGCTGTTTTTT,CASPGNTGELFF
.,.,TRBJ2-7,TRBV6-6,TGTGCCAGCAGTACGGACGGCTACGAGCAGTACTTC,CASSTDGYEQYF
.,medium-sized,TRBJ2-5,TRBV13,TGTGCCAGCAGCTTTGAGAGAGAGACCCAGTACTTC,CASSFERETQYF
TRBD1,few,TRBJ1-1,TRBV23-1,TGCGCCAACGTGGACAGGGGGCCTTTAAACACTGAAGCTTTCTTT,CANVDRGPLNTEAFF
.,.,TRBJ1-1,TRBV9,TGTGCCAGCAGCGTCCCCCTTCGGGGCGAGAACACTGAAGCTTTCTTT,CASSVPLRGENTEAFF
.,once,TRBJ2-5,TRBV7-2,TGTGCCAGCAGCTTAGATTCGGGCTTGGGGGGAGAGACCCAGTACTTC,CASSLDSGLGGETQYF
.,few,TRBJ2-3,TRBV29-1,TGCAGCGTTGACTGGCCAGATACGCAGTATTTT,CSVDWPDTQYF
.,.,TRBJ1-2,TRBV6-1,TGTGCCAGCAGTGAAGTTGGGGTCTTAGGCACCTTC,CASSEVGVLGTF
TRBD1,medium-sized,TRBJ1-3,TRBV5-4,TGTGCCAGCAGCCCCTCCGACAGGGCGAGCTCTGGAAACACCATATATTTT,CASSPSDRASSGNTIYF
.,.,TRBJ1-5,TRBV6-5,TGTGCCAGCAGTTACAGCGGGTTTGGCAATCAGCCCCAGCATTTT,CASSYSGFGNQPQHF
.,.,TRBJ2-7,TRBV4-3,TGCGCCAGCAGCCCCCCTTTCCGGGGGAGCCTCTACGAGCAGTACTTC,CASSPPFRGSLYEQYF
.,.,TRBJ2-7,TRBV27,TGTGCCAGCAGTTCTACCGGGACCGAGTACGAGCAGTACTTC,CASSSTGTEYEQYF
.,.,TRBJ1-5,TRBV2,TGTGCCAGCAGTGAAGGACAGTTCAATCAGCCCCAGCATTTT,CASSEGQFNQPQHF
TRBD1,many,TRBJ1-2,TRBV4-3,TGCGCCAGCAGCCAGGGACAGGGCTATGGCTACACCTTC,CASSQGQGYGYTF
.,.,TRBJ2-7,TRBV5-4,TGTGCCAGCAGCTTCGGGGTAACCTACGAGCAGTACTTC,CASSFGVTYEQYF
.,.,TRBJ2-5,TRBV15,TGTGCCACCAGCAGAGATCGGCAGCTCGGGGAGACCCAGTACTTC,CATSRDRQLGETQYF
.,.,TRBJ1-1,TRBV6-5,TGTGCCAGCAGTTACTCGAAGGGCTTGAACACTGAAGCTTTCTTT,CASSYSKGLNTEAFF
TRBD1,.,TRBJ1-2,TRBV29-1,TGCAGCGTTGTCGACAGGGGCATCTATGGCTACACCTTC,CSVVDRGIYGYTF
.,.,TRBJ2-5,TRBV4-1,TGCGCCAGCAGCCAAGTCCTAGGGACTGGGGAGACCCAGTACTTC,CASSQVLGTGETQYF
.,.,TRBJ2-7,TRBV4-1,TGCGCCAGCAGCCAAGAGTATCGGACGGGCTCCTACGAGCAGTACTTC,CASSQEYRTGSYEQYF
TRBD1,medium-sized,TRBJ2-7,TRBV7-6,TGTGCCAGCAGCTTAGGGCAGGGGGACGAGCAGTACTTC,CASSLGQGDEQYF
.,.,TRBJ1-1,TRBV4-2,TGTGCCACCTACCCCGGGGGGGGGAACACTGAAGCTTTCTTT,CATYPGGGNTEAFF
.,.,TRBJ2-1,TRBV6-9,TGTGCCAGCAGTTACGGCCAAAGCTCCTACAATGAGCAGTTCTTC,CASSYGQSSYNEQFF
TRBD1,.,TRBJ2-7,TRBV5-1,TGTGCCAGCGGGACCGGGACAGGGGGCGGGTACGAGCAGTACTTC,CASGTGTGGGYEQYF
.,.,TRBJ2-2,TRBV5-1,TGCGCCAGCAGCTTAACGATAGAAGTCGGGGAGCTGTTTTTT,CASSLTIEVGELFF
TRBD1,.,TRBJ1-1,TRBV29-1,TGCAGCGTAAGGGGGACAGCGACTGAAGCTTTCTTT,CSVRGTATEAFF
.,.,TRBJ1-1,TRBV4-3,TGCGCCAGCAGCCAAGGAAGGGGAACTGAAGCTTTCTTT,CASSQGRGTEAFF
.,few,TRBJ1-1,TRBV13,TGTGCCAGCAGCTCGGGGGAAGACACTGAAGCTTTCTTT,CASSSGEDTEAFF
TRBD1,hyperexpanded,TRBJ1-1,TRBV4-3,TGCGCCAGCAGCCAAGATCGGCAGGGGGCTTGGACTGAAGCTTTCTTT,CASSQDRQGAWTEAFF
.,medium-sized,TRBJ2-5,TRBV7-9,TGTGCCAGCAGCCTGGTTGGTGAGACCCAGTACTTC,CASSLVGETQYF
.,few,TRBJ2-1,TRBV4-1,TGCGCCAGCAGCCAAGTGTCAGCGAGCCGTGAGCAGTTCTTC,CASSQVSASREQFF
.,few,TRBJ1-2,TRBV5-4,TGTGCCAGCAGTTCCCAACTCGAGGGGTGGTTGATCGGCTACACCTTC,CASSSQLEGWLIGYTF